The 21 T cell receptor beta chains presented below share a single source sample, sequenced in a study of Ad26.COV2.S vaccination and SARS-CoV-2 variants. Treatment reported: approximately 18 received Ad26.COV2.S at low or high dose, single or two shots; five or six received placebo; per-sample allocation not given. The samples were gathered on day 63 after the first injection of vaccine or placebo. Profiling relied on immunoSEQ multiplex PCR, and the TCRdb table lists in-frame clones only, not all of them. The repertoire includes around 450,000 clones, 85% to 90% of them detected once, and 3.5% to 4% sits in the top ten. The sample in question was peripheral blood, obtained in a trial of Ad26.COV2.S vaccine versus placebo. These receptors were obtained from a person between 18 and 59 years old who received the Ad26.COV2.S COVID-19 vaccine or a placebo.

The gene calls are TRBV15 and TRBJ1-2; maybe TRBD1 (5 bases). CDR3 length: 14 residues. Germline loops: CDR1 LNHNV, CDR2 YYDKDF (reference sequence). Trimming cost V 0 bases and J 6 bases, with 11 bases left between them. The CDR3 region is CATSRDLGRDGYTF. For the CDR3, the DNA is TGTGCCACCAGCAGAGATCTAGGCAGGGATGGCTACACCTTC.

This rearrangement joins TRBV5-4 to TRBJ1-4; D remains unclear. Germline CDR1 and CDR2: SGHNT and YYREEE (reference sequence). The V and J ends lost 1 base and 10 bases respectively, with 11 bases between them. This CDR3 is 13 amino acids long. The CDR3, as DNA: TGTGCCAGCAGCTTGTCACCTCCGGGAAAACTGTTTTTT. Its protein product is CASSLSPPGKLFF.

V and J are TRBV30 and TRBJ1-2; possibly TRBD1 for D (5 bases). In germline, CDR1 is GTSNPN, CDR2 SVGIG (reference sequence). V was shortened by 0 bases and J by 8 bases, with 22 bases between the two germline ends. The length of the CDR3 is 16 residues. This CDR3 reads CAWSVGGVLPRHGYTF. DNA of the CDR3: TGTGCCTGGAGTGTAGGAGGGGTGCTACCACGGCACGGCTACACCTTC.

The chain carries TRBV4-3 and TRBJ1-1; D unclear. Trimming removed 0 bases from V and 1 base from J, with 12 bases in between. The CDR3 has 16 amino acids. Germline CDR1 reads LGHNA; CDR2 reads YSLEER. The CDR3 bases are TGCGCCAGCAGCCAAGAGGCCGCCAGGAAGAACACTGAAGCTTTCTTT. Protein: CASSQEAARKNTEAFF.

V gene TRBV28 combines with J gene TRBJ1-5; D remains unclear. CDR1 and CDR2 (germline): MDHEN, SYDVKM. The CDR3 consists of 17 residues. V lost 0 bases and J lost 0, with 12 bases in between. The CDR3 DNA sequence: TGTGCCAGCAGTTTATGGAAAGGTGATTATAGCAATCAGCCCCAGCATTTT. This encodes CASSLWKGDYSNQPQHF.

This chain uses TRBV7-8 with TRBJ2-1, with D possibly matching TRBD2 (5 bases). The V and J ends lost 5 bases and 0 bases respectively, with 11 bases between them. Germline assignment: CDR1 SGHVS and CDR2 FQNEAQ. CDR3 length: 15 amino acids. The CDR3 region is CASSPGGDSYNEQFF. CDR3 DNA sequence: TGTGCCAGCAGCCCTGGAGGAGACTCCTACAATGAGCAGTTCTTC.

The chain uses TRBV6-6 and TRBJ2-1; TRBD1 agrees at 10 bases. With 0 bases clipped from V and 7 bases from J, the junction kept 3 bases outside the gene matches. The CDR3 consists of 15 residues. From germline, CDR1 is MNHNY and CDR2 SVGAGI (reference sequence). For the CDR3, the DNA is TGTGCCAGCAGTTACTCGCGGACAGGGGGAAATGAGCAGTTCTTC. It yields the protein CASSYSRTGGNEQFF.

The V gene is TRBV4-3, the J gene TRBJ1-4; D is ambiguous. V lost 0 bases and J lost 10, with 12 bases in between. This CDR3 has 14 residues. Per germline, CDR1 LGHNA and CDR2 YSLEER. Written as DNA, the CDR3 is TGCGCCAGCAGCCAAGAATCAGTCAAGGGAAAACTGTTTTTT. Residues: CASSQESVKGKLFF.

The chain has TRBV18 and TRBJ1-1, with D hard to call. The CDR3 length is 12 residues. Germline V gene lookup returns CDR1 KGHSH and CDR2 LQKENI. Trimming removed 4 bases from V and 1 base from J, with 4 bases in between. CDR3 loop: CASSQGNTEAFF. CDR3 sequence (DNA): TGTGCCAGCTCACAGGGGAACACTGAAGCTTTCTTT.

V and J are TRBV4-1 and TRBJ1-1; no clear D. With 5 bases removed from V and 0 bases from J, the gap between germline ends came to 13 bases. Germline lookup yields CDR1 MGHRA and CDR2 YSYEKL. This CDR3 comprises 15 residues. The CDR3 DNA follows: TGCGCCAGCAGCTCAAGATCCCTGGTGAACACTGAAGCTTTCTTT. Its translation: CASSSRSLVNTEAFF.

This sequence joins TRBV7-9 and TRBJ2-7; 7 positions match TRBD1. V was pared by 3 bases and J by 3 bases, with 5 bases of the junction left unmatched. From germline, CDR1 is SEHNR and CDR2 FQNEAQ (reference sequence). CDR3 size: 14 residues. This CDR3 is CASSFRDRSYEQYF. As DNA, the CDR3 is TGTGCCAGCAGCTTCCGGGACAGAAGCTACGAGCAGTACTTC. Filled out from reference TRBV7-9 and TRBJ2-7, the complete variable domain reads DTGVSQNPRHKITKRGQNVTFRCDPISEHNRLYWYRQTLGQGPEFLTYFQNEAQLEKSRLLSDRFSAERPKGSFSTLEIQRTEQGDSAMYLCASSFRDRSYEQYFGPGTRLTVT.

The CDR3: CASSTRQGRFMNTEAFF. The CDR3 DNA reads TGTGCCAGCAGCACACGACAGGGGCGGTTCATGAACACTGAAGCTTTCTTT. The chain is built from TRBV21-1 and TRBJ1-1; the D call TRBD1 from the table was never checked on the DNA. TRBV21-1 is labeled a pseudogene. The CDR3 is 17 amino acids.

This chain joins TRBV28 and TRBJ1-4, with TRBD1 identical over 7 bases. Losses at the gene ends were 10 bases for V and 2 bases for J; bases not matched to a gene: 7. Germline CDR1 reads MDHEN; CDR2 reads SYDVKM. There are 14 residues in the CDR3. CDR3 bases: TGTGCCATCAAAGACAGGGATACTAATGAAAAACTGTTTTTT. This codes for CAIKDRDTNEKLFF.

V gene TRBV9 combines with J gene TRBJ1-2; D may be TRBD1 (5 bases). V gave up 0 bases and J gave up 1 base, with 10 bases separating them. The germline V gene has CDR1 SGDLS and CDR2 YYNGEE. The CDR3 is made up of 15 amino acids. In DNA form, the CDR3 reads TGTGCCAGCAGCGTAGAGGGCGACAGTAACTATGGCTACACCTTC. Protein sequence: CASSVEGDSNYGYTF.

This chain uses TRBV27 with TRBJ2-5, with 15 bases aligning to TRBD2. The CDR3 extends over 17 amino acids. V lost 5 bases and J lost 5; bases outside the gene matches: 9. Germline CDR1 is MNHEY and CDR2 is SMNVEV (reference sequence). The DNA for the CDR3 is TGTGCCAGCAGTCCGAACCTAGGACTAGCGGGGGGGGAGACCCAGTACTTC. Translating it yields CASSPNLGLAGGETQYF.

J is TRBJ2-3 and V is TRBV11-1, with D possibly being TRBD1 or TRBD2 (6 bases each). V lost 5 bases, J lost 8 bases, and 17 bases lay in between. The V gene's germline CDR1 is SGHAT and CDR2 FQDESV (reference sequence). The CDR3 spans 14 residues. The DNA for the CDR3 is TGTGCCAGCAGCAGGGGGGCCTCCGACGGTACGCAGTATTTT. Translating it yields CASSRGASDGTQYF.

The V gene is TRBV11-2, the J gene TRBJ2-7, with D unresolved. The CDR3 runs to 12 residues. Trimming shortened V by 1 base and J by 5 bases, and 6 bases separated the two germline ends. Germline values: CDR1 SGHAT, CDR2 FQNNGV. The CDR3 is CASSLAGHEQYF. The CDR3 DNA is TGTGCCAGCAGCTTAGCGGGCCACGAGCAGTACTTC.

The V and J genes are TRBV6-5 and TRBJ2-6; D is unclear. Between the trimmed V and J ends, which lost 5 bases and 6 bases, there was a span of 8 bases. This CDR3 has 13 amino acids. Germline V gives CDR1 MNHEY, CDR2 SVGAGI. The CDR3 DNA follows: TGTGCCAGCAGTCCAACCTTGGCCAACGTCCTGACTTTC. It translates to CASSPTLANVLTF.

The chain combines TRBV7-9 with TRBJ2-3; 9 nucleotides match TRBD1. Germline values: CDR1 SEHNR, CDR2 FQNEAQ (reference sequence). The CDR3 has 16 residues. The V segment lost 0 bases and the J segment 0 bases; nucleotides outside the gene matches: 1. The CDR3 is CASSLAGTGSTDTQYF. As DNA, the CDR3 is TGTGCCAGCAGCTTAGCGGGGACAGGGAGCACAGATACGCAGTATTTT.

V gene TRBV19 combines with J gene TRBJ1-1; TRBD1 might be the D (6 bases). The CDR3 length is 13 residues. CDR1 and CDR2 from the germline V gene are LNHDA and SQIVND (reference sequence). The V and J ends lost 3 bases and 3 bases respectively, with 8 bases between them. CDR3 in amino acids: CASSINRDTEAFF. In nucleotides, the CDR3 is TGTGCCAGTAGTATCAACAGGGACACTGAAGCTTTCTTT. Complete variable domain (other parts from reference TRBV19 and TRBJ1-1): DGGITQSPKYLFRKEGQNVTLSCEQNLNHDAMYWYRQDPGQGLRLIYYSQIVNDFQKGDIAEGYSVSREKKESFPLTVTSAQKNPTAFYLCASSINRDTEAFFGQGTRLTVV.

The CDR3 spells CASHPRLAGFNEQFF. CDR3 bases: TGTGCCAGCCACCCCCGGCTAGCGGGGTTCAATGAGCAGTTCTTC. This chain uses TRBV2 with TRBJ2-1; 9 bases agree with TRBD2. The trim removed 8 bases at V and 6 bases at J, leaving 11 bases unmatched. Per germline, CDR1 SNHLY and CDR2 FYNNEI. The CDR3 consists of 15 residues.